This T cell receptor (beta chain) was recorded in a study of T-cell reconstitution after alpha-beta-depleted transplantation in children. Preparation of the TCRbeta library used unique molecular identifiers. A single record per CDR3 protein comes from TCRdb applying MiXCR to the PCR reads. The sample yields tens of thousands of distinct CDR3 sequences, 5.5% to 7.5% seen once. Whole-study findings and limits: Alpha-beta T cells present about two months after transplant were reported to originate from several hundred expanded graft clones. Hyperexpanded clones declined; after one year, newly produced T cells mostly supplied diversity. Surviving recipient T cells and intrathymic progenitors accounted for some patients' high TCRbeta diversity at day 60.

Germline V gene lookup returns CDR1 PRHDT and CDR2 FYEKMQ (reference sequence). Between the trimmed V and J ends, which lost 5 bases and 3 bases, there was a span of 9 bases. This CDR3 region has 13 residues. This clonotype was seen many times. No antigen is known for it. This clonotype was sampled from a female patient aged 2-9 years who had a stem cell transplant for aplastic anemia, so the T cells may come from the graft donor. The starting material was PBMCs, mostly from graft donor cells, obtained 60 days after TCRalphabeta/CD19-depleted stem cell transplant. The rearrangement uses TRBV13 and TRBJ2-3; D unclear. CDR3 nucleotides: TGTGCCAGCAGCCTAATATCTACAGATACGCAGTATTTT. Protein: CASSLISTDTQYF. Full variable domain (missing parts from reference TRBV13 and TRBJ2-3): AAGVIQSPRHLIKEKRETATLKCYPIPRHDTVYWYQQGPGQDPQFLISFYEKMQSDKGSIPDRFSAQQFSDYHSELNMSSLELGDSALYFCASSLISTDTQYFGPGTRLTVL.